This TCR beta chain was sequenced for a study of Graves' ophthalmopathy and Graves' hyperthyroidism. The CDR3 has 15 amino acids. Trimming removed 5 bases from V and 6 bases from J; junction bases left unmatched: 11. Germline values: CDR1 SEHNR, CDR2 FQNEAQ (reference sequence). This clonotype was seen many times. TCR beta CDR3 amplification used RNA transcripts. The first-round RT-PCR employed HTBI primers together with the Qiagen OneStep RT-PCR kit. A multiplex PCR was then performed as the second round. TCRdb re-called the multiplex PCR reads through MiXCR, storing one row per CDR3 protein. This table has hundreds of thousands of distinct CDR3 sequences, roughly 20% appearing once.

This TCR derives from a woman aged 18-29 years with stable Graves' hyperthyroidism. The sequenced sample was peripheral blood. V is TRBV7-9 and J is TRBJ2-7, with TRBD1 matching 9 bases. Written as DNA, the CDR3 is TGTGCCAGCAGCCCGGACAGGGGTTCATCTGGCGAGCAGTACTTC. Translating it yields CASSPDRGSSGEQYF.